This T cell receptor beta chain was profiled in a study of cytotoxic CD8 clonotypes in ibrutinib-treated CLL listed by TCRdb under 2021. About the full investigation: The cohort had 11 relapsed/refractory and approximately 15 treatment-naive patients; 17 were IGHV unmutated. Responses were partial in roughly 24 patients and complete in 2; after median about 5.5 years follow-up, around 15 stayed in remission and approximately twelve progressed. The response samples were drawn at a median of roughly eleven months into treatment, with a range of roughly 6 to 36 months. Samples averaged roughly 280,000 productive templates and approximately 100,000 productive rearrangements. Longitudinal samples were obtainable from about 30% of the 86 participants in the trial. Cryopreserved peripheral blood mononuclear cells were collected before treatment, at response, and at either disease progression or sustained remission. Every remission and progressive disease sample was obtained while ibrutinib was still being received by the patients. General study outcomes and caveats: Public clonotypes were found to be uncommon and were observed to contract or remain stable during treatment; the increase in clonality was shown to reflect expansion of private clonotypes at ibrutinib response. Baseline clonality was found to be higher than that of age-matched healthy donors and was strongly correlated with circulating CD8+ T-cell counts. An increase in clonality was observed at ibrutinib response, with clonality remaining stable during sustained remission and falling back toward baseline at progression. Sampling times were not matched between patients in sustained remission and patients whose disease was progressing, and lymph node repertoires were not examined.

Each clonotype received, on average, 10x coverage in deep resolution sequencing performed on a MiSeq, where the target depth lay between 1 in 1 million and 1 in 200,000 T cells. TCR beta libraries were generated with the immunoSEQ hsTCRB Kit. The source study handled its data this way. ImmunoSEQ Data Assistant and ImmunoSEQ Analyzer were used for data analysis, and V, D and J genes were assigned according to IMGT definitions. Clonality was computed as one minus normalized Shannon entropy of productive rearrangement frequencies, ranging from 0 to 1. Public clonotype analysis was restricted to overrepresented clonotypes comprising at least 0.05% of each patient's repertoire. Some 13 age-matched healthy donor repertoires from immuneACCESS served as clonality controls. TCRdb took this table from immuneACCESS and kept in-frame rearrangements with V and J called. Such tables lack part of the clones; where checked against another copy, unresolved V genes explain under half of the gap, and the rest is unexplained. The V and J calls and clone size come from that table; D and trimming were worked out from the DNA. For this sample the table gives around 200,000 clones, of which roughly 77% were detected only once. The top ten clones comprise 5.5% to 6% of the sample.

Turning to this clone: Its antigen has not been determined. There are no base qualities to consult, and no much larger clone falls within one base.

Per the germline V gene, SGDLS is the CDR1 and YYNGEE is the CDR2. Trimming at the junction amounts to 0 bases on V and 5 bases on J, and the germline ends lie 8 bases apart. There are 13 amino acids in the CDR3, from cysteine to phenylalanine inclusive. This entry keeps only the CDR3 DNA: 39 bases, framed from base 1. The time point tag for this specimen amounts to: about a year on ibrutinib. For TCR beta library preparation, about 2 micrograms of genomic DNA was extracted from cryopreserved PBMCs. Longitudinal blood samples from CLL patients on ibrutinib monotherapy were analyzed using high-throughput TCR beta sequencing. Patients were enrolled in a phase 2 open-label single-center ibrutinib monotherapy trial.

The source is a human donor with chronic lymphocytic leukemia. This chain joins TRBV9 to TRBJ2-5; no D gene is confidently identified. The sequences come from PBMCs, collected after 12 months of ibrutinib treatment. The bases are TGTGCCAGCAGCGTAGGTCCTGGGGAGACCCAGTACTTC. Translated, it reads CASSVGPGETQYF.